This T cell receptor (beta chain) was observed in a study of cytomegalovirus exposure and HLA in healthy donors. Study-level information: Counted in an early data release were approximately 80 million unique TCRs from HLA-typed donors. Findings and caveats of the study: Under 20,000 TCR beta sequences were associated with HLA alleles at 0.05 false discovery rate in a later analysis. TCR beta V- and J-gene trimming, according to a later analysis, was linked to a missense DCLRE1C variant. TCR beta sequences reportedly predicted most subjects' HLA-A and HLA-B alleles accurately.

There are a few counts of this clone. Its antigen remains unidentified. The PCR had 60 Vbeta and 13 Jbeta primers. Using immunoSEQ multiplex PCR, the repertoire was profiled, and TCRdb retains in-frame clones only, with some absent. The sample lists roughly 190,000 clones, around 80% occurring once. Germline CDR1 is SEHNR and CDR2 is FQNEAQ (reference sequence). There are 13 residues in the CDR3. The trim removed 5 bases at V and 7 bases at J, leaving 7 bases unmatched. The receptor's source is a man aged 18 to 30 in good health and CMV-seronegative. Input material: PBMCs. The rearrangement uses TRBV7-9 and TRBJ1-2; 7 nucleotides agree with TRBD1. The CDR3 DNA is TGTGCCAGCAGCACAGACAGGGACTCTGGCTACACCTTC. Its translation: CASSTDRDSGYTF.